This T cell receptor (beta chain) was observed in a study of identical twins. Study-wide results and caveats: Out-of-frame alpha sequences common to twins were enriched for low generation probability.

TCRdb reprocessed the 5' RACE reads via MiXCR and lists one record per CDR3 protein. Of some 320,000 distinct CDR3 sequences in the sample, roughly an eighth are singletons; the top ten hold around 7.2%. This clonotype showed up just a few times. Its antigen is not known. This CDR3 region has 11 residues. CDR1 is DFQATT and CDR2 is SNEGSKA in the germline V gene (reference sequence). The V and J ends lost 5 bases and 3 bases respectively, with 5 bases between them. These same data were also listed under a study on yellow fever vaccine responses in identical twins.

Sequencing was done on a sample of CD8+ T cells sorted from blood. The TCR originated in a woman younger than 35 in good health. The chain is built from TRBV20-1 and TRBJ2-1, with D hard to call. In DNA form, the CDR3 reads TGCAGTGCTGCAGACTACAATGAGCAGTTCTTC. Residues: CSAADYNEQFF.